This entry describes one T cell receptor (beta chain). Its antigen is unknown. Other DNA sequences within the sample encode an identical CDR3. Repertoires were generated with immunoSEQ multiplex PCR, while TCRdb's copy carries only in-frame clones and drops some. The sample gives 95,000 to 150,000 clones, 85% to 90% of which show up once; 7.7% is in the top ten. The data were taken from a study of T cell responses to AZD1222 COVID-19 vaccine. Study observations and caveats: Just five to seven people given AZD1222 tested seropositive at baseline. With two AZD1222 doses given, Spike-specific TCR breadth and depth both rose. Reportedly, close to half of spike-specific TCRs are directed against unmutated variant regions. Clonal diversity was possibly underestimated, and white British individuals and females predominated among donors.

This CDR3 is built from 13 residues. Deletions cut 2 bases from V and 1 base from J, with 5 bases between. Germline V lookup: CDR1 KGHSH, CDR2 LQKENI. This sequence joins TRBV18 and TRBJ1-1; D not resolved. The input for sequencing was peripheral blood, taken on day 0 of AZD1222 vaccination. The source of this sequence is an adult in good health. The CDR3, as DNA: TGTGCCAGCTCACCATCGGAGAACACTGAAGCTTTCTTT. Translating it yields CASSPSENTEAFF.